This T cell receptor beta chain was found in a study of kidney transplant recipient with SARS-CoV-2 infection. Of note for this clonotype: Possible read error: a much larger clone is one base away.

Germline V gene lookup returns CDR1 SGHNT and CDR2 YYREEE (reference sequence). The CDR3 contains 16 residues. V lost 7 bases to trimming and J lost 4 bases, with 23 bases between them. TCRdb re-called the reads through MiXCR, storing one row per CDR3 protein. Among 200,000 to 300,000 distinct CDR3 sequences listed, around 28% were seen once. This clonotype originated in a male patient between 25 and 40 years old who had COVID-19 and was a kidney transplant recipient. Some T cells may have originated in the graft donor. The sample in question was a blood sample, obtained at baseline and on day 111 from a kidney transplant recipient. The chain uses TRBV5-4 and TRBJ1-2; no clear D. CDR3 nucleotide sequence: TGTGCCAGCGATACTCGCGTACCAGGAAGGACCTATGGCTACACCTTC. Amino acids: CASDTRVPGRTYGYTF.